This T cell receptor (beta chain) was recorded in a study of blood T cell repertoires in COVID-19. The CDR3 is made up of 17 amino acids. Per germline, CDR1 LGHDT and CDR2 YNNKEL (reference sequence). V was pared by 4 bases and J by 4 bases, with 7 bases of the junction left unmatched. Libraries were prepared by immunoSEQ multiplex PCR; TCRdb keeps only in-frame clonotypes and omits some of them. The data contain 150,000 to 200,000 clones, 82% of them singletons. V and J are TRBV3-1 (or the pseudogene TRBV3-2) and TRBJ2-1; 13 bases agree with TRBD2. Sequenced sample: peripheral blood. The source of this sequence is a woman aged 40 to 50 with COVID-19, enrolled during active disease. Here the CDR3 reads CASSLGLAGVKYNEQFF. The CDR3 region has the DNA TGTGCCAGCAGCCTCGGACTAGCGGGAGTAAAATACAATGAGCAGTTCTTC.